Listed below are T cell receptor beta chains from one sample, sequenced in a study of CD8 T cells in ankylosing spondylitis. TCRdb reprocessed the 5' RACE reads via MiXCR and lists one record per CDR3 protein. Seen here are around 140,000 distinct CDR3 sequences, 17% observed once, and the top ten hold around a third. Sequenced: blood, either unsorted or a sorted T cell fraction (not recorded which). The origin of the receptors is a male donor with ankylosing spondylitis. Both conserved end residues are part of each CDR3. The order of the fields is clone size, D gene, J gene, V gene, CDR3 DNA, CDR3 protein. The D gene is left open where the match is weak. Some rows have no size entry. The others give once, few or many, or a class for an expanded clone.

size: few; D: .; J: TRBJ2-4; V: TRBV2; DNA: TGTGCCAGCGCTGTGGGAGTAGCCAAAAACATTCAGTACTTC; CDR3: CASAVGVAKNIQYF
size: few; D: .; J: TRBJ1-3; V: TRBV10-3; DNA: TGTGCCATCAAGGGAGGGGGAAGCTCTGGAAACACCATATATTTT; CDR3: CAIKGGGSSGNTIYF
size: many; D: TRBD2; J: TRBJ2-5; V: TRBV5-4; DNA: TGTGCCAGCAGCTTGCTGGGACTAGCGGTTCAAGAGACCCAGTACTTC; CDR3: CASSLLGLAVQETQYF
size: .; D: .; J: TRBJ2-3; V: TRBV5-1; DNA: TGCGCCAGCAGCTGGAATAAGGTGGGGGATACGCAGTATTTT; CDR3: CASSWNKVGDTQYF
size: .; D: .; J: TRBJ2-2; V: TRBV24-1; DNA: TGTGCCACCAGTGGGGCAGGGGTCGGGGAGCTGTTTTTT; CDR3: CATSGAGVGELFF
size: few; D: TRBD1; J: TRBJ2-7; V: TRBV3-1; DNA: TGTGCCAGCAGCCCCCAGGACAGGGGCCACGAGCAGTACTTC; CDR3: CASSPQDRGHEQYF
size: few; D: .; J: TRBJ1-2; V: TRBV5-1; DNA: TGCGCCAGCAGCTCACCTATCGGTTTCGAGTCGGTCGCTAACTATGGCTACACCTTC; CDR3: CASSSPIGFESVANYGYTF
size: .; D: TRBD2; J: TRBJ2-1; V: TRBV4-1; DNA: TGCGCCAGCAGCCAAGCTAGCGGGAACTACAATGAGCAGTTCTTC; CDR3: CASSQASGNYNEQFF
size: few; D: .; J: TRBJ2-3; V: TRBV19; DNA: TGTGCCAGTACCTTGACGGCGGGCACAGATACGCAGTATTTT; CDR3: CASTLTAGTDTQYF
size: .; D: .; J: TRBJ2-7; V: TRBV20-1; DNA: TGCAGTGCTACTTTTTCAGCCTCCTACGAGCAGTACTTC; CDR3: CSATFSASYEQYF
size: few; D: .; J: TRBJ1-2; V: TRBV12-3/TRBV12-4; DNA: TGTGCCAGCAGCCCGGGCCGCGCATATGGCTACACCTTC; CDR3: CASSPGRAYGYTF
size: .; D: TRBD1; J: TRBJ2-1; V: TRBV27; DNA: TGTGCCAGCAGTCCCGGGACAGGGGGATACAATGAGCAGTTCTTC; CDR3: CASSPGTGGYNEQFF
size: few; D: .; J: TRBJ1-2; V: TRBV12-3/TRBV12-4; DNA: TGTGCCAGCAGTTCCACAGGTCCCGCGGGAGATGGCTACACCTTC; CDR3: CASSSTGPAGDGYTF
size: few; D: .; J: TRBJ2-7; V: TRBV29-1; DNA: TGCAGCGCTACCGGACAGTCGTACTACGAGCAGTACTTC; CDR3: CSATGQSYYEQYF
size: many; D: .; J: TRBJ2-3; V: TRBV29-1; DNA: TGCAGCGTTGAAGGGGACGGAAGCACAGATACGCAGTATTTT; CDR3: CSVEGDGSTDTQYF
size: many; D: .; J: TRBJ2-7; V: TRBV6-5; DNA: TGTGCCAGCAGTTATTCGAACGGGGCATATGAGCAGTACTTC; CDR3: CASSYSNGAYEQYF
size: .; D: .; J: TRBJ2-2; V: TRBV29-1; DNA: TGCAGCGTTGAGCGAGACGCGAACACCGGGGAGCTGCTTTTT; CDR3: CSVERDANTGELLF
size: .; D: TRBD2; J: TRBJ2-1; V: TRBV7-3; DNA: TGTGCCAGCAGCTTAATGGGACTAGGGGACAATGAGCAGTTCTTC; CDR3: CASSLMGLGDNEQFF
size: many; D: .; J: TRBJ2-1; V: TRBV5-5; DNA: TGTGCCAGCAGCTTGGCTTCGGCGGGAGAGCAGTTCTTC; CDR3: CASSLASAGEQFF
size: few; D: .; J: TRBJ2-2; V: TRBV7-2; DNA: TGTGCCAGCAGCCAAGGTCCCGCGGGCACCGGGGAGCTGTTTTTT; CDR3: CASSQGPAGTGELFF
size: few; D: .; J: TRBJ2-2; V: TRBV5-1; DNA: TGCGCCACCACACTAGGCGGGGAGCTGTTTTTT; CDR3: CATTLGGELFF
size: .; D: .; J: TRBJ2-7; V: TRBV7-9; DNA: TGTGCCAGCAGCAGAGAGGAGTACCCCTACGAGCAGTACTTC; CDR3: CASSREEYPYEQYF
size: .; D: TRBD1; J: TRBJ2-5; V: TRBV28; DNA: TGTGCCAGCAGTTTGCTGGGACAGGGTAGGGAGAGCCAGTACTTC; CDR3: CASSLLGQGRESQYF
size: .; D: .; J: TRBJ1-1; V: TRBV27; DNA: TGTGCCAGCAGTTTACTTCCCCCGAAGAACACTGAAGCTTTCTTT; CDR3: CASSLLPPKNTEAFF
size: .; D: .; J: TRBJ2-7; V: TRBV27; DNA: TGTGCCAGCAGTCAAAATACCGGGCTCCCCCGAGAGCAGTACTTC; CDR3: CASSQNTGLPREQYF